This is a list of T cell receptor beta chains from one sample in a study of early T cells in non-severe SARS-CoV-2 infection. TCRdb redid the calling of the 5' RACE reads with MiXCR, one entry per CDR3 protein. The data hold approximately 56,000 distinct CDR3 sequences, with roughly a tenth observed a single time. The sequencing input was whole blood. These receptor sequences come from an adult who was a healthcare worker with PCR-confirmed SARS-CoV-2 infection or an uninfected control (not recorded which). The CDR3 runs from the conserved cysteine through the conserved F or W. Each record gives: J gene, D gene, clone size, V gene, CDR3 protein, CDR3 DNA. The D gene is left open where the match is weak. Part of the rows lack a size; the others show once, few, many or a class for expanded clones.

J: TRBJ2-3; D: -; size: -; V: TRBV7-3; CDR3: CASSAEGVISDTQYF; DNA: TGTGCCAGCAGCGCCGAGGGGGTGATTTCAGATACGCAGTATTTT
J: TRBJ2-7; D: TRBD2; size: many; V: TRBV6-2/TRBV6-3; CDR3: CASTLAGGNEQYF; DNA: TGTGCCAGCACCTTAGCGGGAGGAAACGAGCAGTACTTC
J: TRBJ1-1; D: -; size: few; V: TRBV3-1; CDR3: CASSQEHRNTEAFF; DNA: TGTGCCAGCAGCCAAGAACACAGGAACACTGAAGCTTTCTTT
J: TRBJ2-2; D: TRBD1; size: few; V: TRBV27; CDR3: CASSLHPERQGAGELFF; DNA: TGTGCCAGCAGTTTACACCCGGAACGACAGGGGGCAGGGGAGCTGTTTTTT
J: TRBJ1-6; D: -; size: many; V: TRBV21-1; CDR3: CASSKAPHINSPLHF; DNA: TGTGCCAGCAGCAAAGCGCCACATATTAATTCACCCCTCCACTTT
J: TRBJ2-7; D: TRBD1; size: few; V: TRBV20-1; CDR3: CSARMGTGGYEQYF; DNA: TGCAGTGCTAGAATGGGGACAGGAGGCTATGAGCAGTACTTC
J: TRBJ2-3; D: -; size: many; V: TRBV20-1; CDR3: CSARDPDAGITDTQYF; DNA: TGCAGTGCTAGAGATCCCGATGCGGGGATAACAGATACGCAGTATTTT
J: TRBJ2-2; D: -; size: -; V: TRBV18; CDR3: CASSPYGVSAGELFF; DNA: TGTGCCAGCTCACCTTACGGGGTATCGGCCGGGGAGCTGTTTTTT
J: TRBJ1-6; D: -; size: few; V: TRBV7-9; CDR3: CASSASGGDKSSPLHF; DNA: TGTGCCAGCAGCGCTAGCGGGGGGGACAAAAGCTCACCCCTCCACTTT
J: TRBJ2-7; D: -; size: -; V: TRBV10-1; CDR3: CASSEWTNRNNEQYF; DNA: TGCGCCAGCAGTGAATGGACAAATCGCAACAACGAGCAGTACTTC
J: TRBJ1-2; D: -; size: -; V: TRBV20-1; CDR3: CSATRTVSHGYTF; DNA: TGCAGTGCCACCCGAACAGTCAGCCATGGCTACACCTTC
J: TRBJ1-2; D: TRBD1; size: many; V: TRBV29-1; CDR3: CSVGTGRGYTF; DNA: TGCAGCGTGGGGACAGGCAGGGGCTACACCTTC
J: TRBJ2-5; D: TRBD2; size: -; V: TRBV5-4; CDR3: CASSLKVAGETQYF; DNA: TGTGCCAGCAGCTTAAAAGTAGCGGGAGAGACCCAGTACTTC
J: TRBJ2-3; D: -; size: -; V: TRBV20-1; CDR3: CSARGGGVGTDTQYF; DNA: TGCAGTGCTAGAGGGGGCGGGGTTGGGACAGATACGCAGTATTTT
J: TRBJ2-1; D: -; size: many; V: TRBV12-3/TRBV12-4; CDR3: CASSPILGLGYNEQFF; DNA: TGTGCCAGCAGCCCTATTCTAGGATTGGGATACAATGAGCAGTTCTTC
J: TRBJ2-1; D: -; size: -; V: TRBV7-9; CDR3: CASSQGTLGSYNEQFF; DNA: TGTGCCAGCAGTCAAGGGACGCTCGGCTCCTACAATGAGCAGTTCTTC
J: TRBJ2-7; D: -; size: many; V: TRBV11-1; CDR3: CASSLNRGGGEQYF; DNA: TGTGCCAGCAGCTTAAATCGGGGAGGAGGGGAGCAGTACTTC
J: TRBJ2-5; D: TRBD1; size: many; V: TRBV6-6; CDR3: CASRQGAGQTQYF; DNA: TGTGCCAGCAGACAGGGGGCTGGGCAGACCCAGTACTTC
J: TRBJ2-3; D: -; size: many; V: TRBV19; CDR3: CASSRRLWDTDTQYF; DNA: TGTGCCAGTAGTAGAAGATTGTGGGACACAGATACGCAGTATTTT
J: TRBJ2-7; D: TRBD1; size: few; V: TRBV6-2/TRBV6-3; CDR3: CASKGDRRINHEQYF; DNA: TGTGCCAGCAAAGGGGACAGGCGAATTAACCACGAGCAGTACTTC
J: TRBJ2-7; D: TRBD1; size: many; V: TRBV5-1; CDR3: CASSSGTVSPYEQYF; DNA: TGCGCCAGCAGCTCAGGGACAGTGTCCCCCTACGAGCAGTACTTC
J: TRBJ2-2; D: -; size: -; V: TRBV24-1; CDR3: CATSDVTAAGELFF; DNA: TGTGCCACCAGTGATGTGACAGCGGCCGGGGAGCTGTTTTTT
J: TRBJ1-6; D: TRBD1; size: -; V: TRBV12-3/TRBV12-4; CDR3: CASSSQGRTGINSPLHF; DNA: TGTGCCAGCAGTTCCCAAGGGAGGACAGGCATTAATTCACCCCTCCACTTT
J: TRBJ2-3; D: -; size: -; V: TRBV15; CDR3: CATSRGGAQYF; DNA: TGTGCCACCAGCAGGGGGGGCGCGCAGTATTTT
J: TRBJ1-4; D: TRBD1; size: many; V: TRBV29-1; CDR3: CSVTGVNEKLFF; DNA: TGCAGCGTCACAGGGGTGAATGAAAAACTGTTTTTT
J: TRBJ2-4; D: -; size: many; V: TRBV28; CDR3: CASSFGGSKNIQYF; DNA: TGTGCCAGCAGTTTTGGGGGATCCAAAAACATTCAGTACTTC
J: TRBJ1-2; D: -; size: -; V: TRBV7-2; CDR3: CASSLRGTNYGYTF; DNA: TGTGCCAGCAGCTTAAGGGGAACTAACTATGGCTACACCTTC
J: TRBJ1-2; D: -; size: many; V: TRBV2; CDR3: CASSAQGYTF; DNA: TGTGCCAGCAGTGCACAAGGCTACACCTTC